The present TCR beta chain was sequenced within a study of patients and donors after allogeneic stem cell transplantation. CDR3 length: 14 amino acids. CDR1 is MNHNS, CDR2 SASEGT, per germline. V was cut by 6 bases and J by 4 bases, with 12 bases left in between. In TCRdb, the RT-PCR reads were re-called with MiXCR into one record per CDR3 protein. The sample contains hundreds of thousands of distinct CDR3 sequences, 16% of which appear only once. The chain uses TRBV6-1 and TRBJ1-4, with D uncertain. The TCR sequence derives from a human donor who was either an allogeneic HSCT recipient or a stem cell or donor lymphocyte infusion donor (not recorded which). It is not recorded whose cells these are; they may come from a transplant donor. The sample comprised blood, either unsorted or a sorted T cell fraction (not recorded which). As DNA, the CDR3 is TGTGCCAGCAGCCCAGACCTTTTTAATGAAAAACTGTTTTTT. Translation gives CASSPDLFNEKLFF.